This T cell receptor (beta chain) was sequenced for a study of T cells in Graves' hyperthyroidism and ophthalmopathy. The investigators amplified TCR beta CDR3 regions from RNA transcripts. Researchers ran a first-round RT-PCR on the TCR CDR3 using the HTBI primer set. TCRdb processed the multiplex PCR reads anew with MiXCR; each CDR3 protein has one entry. Of a few hundred thousand distinct CDR3 sequences in the sample, approximately 20% were seen once. In its sample, this clonotype was seen many times. Exclusion of patients followed from uncontrolled infection, other autoimmune disease, pregnancy or lactation. CDR1 SGHAT and CDR2 FQNNGV come from the germline V gene. CDR3 length: 16 residues. Trimming took 5 bases from V and 5 from J, leaving 19 bases between them.

This clonotype was sampled from a woman between 18 and 29 years old with Graves' hyperthyroidism. The genes are TRBV11-2 and TRBJ1-5; maybe TRBD1 (6 bases). The sample consisted of blood. CDR3 in DNA: TGTGCCAGCAGCGAACAGGGTCCTGCCTTCCATCAGCCCCAGCATTTT. Protein: CASSEQGPAFHQPQHF.